What follows is one T cell receptor (beta chain) and its context. This clonotype was recorded at least ten times. The clone's antigen remains unknown. No per-base quality is available; no much larger clone lies one base away. A patient counted as having stable Graves' hyperthyroidism if no progression to ophthalmopathy occurred over 18 months of follow-up. Hyperthyroidism patients were newly diagnosed, had a disease duration of under 2 months, and were aged 18 to 65 years. The study excluded patients with uncontrolled infections, other autoimmune diseases, pregnancy or lactation. Diagnoses relied on clinical symptoms, serum thyroxine and TRAb, thyroid ultrasound and orbital computed tomography. PBMCs were isolated from more than 9 ml of fresh peripheral blood by Ficoll-Paque density gradient centrifugation. Trizol reagent was used to extract total RNA, and RNA quality was then checked on an Agilent 2100 Bioanalyzer.

Spanning cysteine to phenylalanine, the CDR3 consists of 12 amino acids. Solely the CDR3 DNA is kept, with 36 bases framed from the first base. Deletion took 5 bases off V and 4 bases off J, with a span of 9 bases between the germline ends. The sample originates from a study of T cells in Graves' hyperthyroidism and ophthalmopathy (dated by TCRdb to the late 2010s). Concerning the study at large: Peripheral blood was sampled at the time of initial diagnosis, prior to any treatment. A discovery cohort of about a hundred patients, roughly 45 with Graves' ophthalmopathy and approximately 57 with stable Graves' hyperthyroidism, was used to find distinguishing TCR V-J signatures. Whether ophthalmopathy could be predicted prospectively was tested in an independent validation cohort made up of about 18 hyperthyroidism patients plus 17 patients who later progressed to ophthalmopathy. The 95 to 100 discovery patients were randomly divided into training and test sets at a 7:3 ratio. In addition, the study compared T-cell repertoires in thyroid tissue and in blood from roughly six Graves' hyperthyroidism patients. Once sampling was done, hyperthyroidism patients were given methimazole at a starting dose of 30 mg daily, whereas ophthalmopathy patients were given high-dose intravenous methylprednisolone. The paper describes TCR Vbeta CDR3 sequencing of 140 or so peripheral blood samples, made up of roughly 40 ophthalmopathy patients, some 76 hyperthyroidism patients and 17 progressor patients. What the work shows at the level of the full study, not this receptor alone: No statistical method was used to fix the sample size in advance, and group allocation was not hidden from the investigators. In validation, the model predicted progression to ophthalmopathy a median of approximately 6.6 months before onset, with roughly 70% sensitivity and 72.22% specificity. In cross-validation, a model built on a 13 V-J signature told ophthalmopathy apart from stable hyperthyroidism with under 90% sensitivity and 81% to 82% specificity, and in testing the same model reached 80%/75%. Blood samples also contained most of the expanded thyroid clonotypes (frequency above 0.001), which suggests that blood repertoires may reflect thyroid immune responses.

TCR beta CDR3 regions were amplified from RNA transcripts. The TCR CDR3 was subjected to a first round of RT-PCR using the HTBI primer set and the Qiagen OneStep RT-PCR kit. Libraries were constructed in a second round of multiplex PCR, after which size selection and purification were performed. Sequencing of the libraries was done on an Illumina HiSeq2000 using paired-end 100 bp reads. In the source study's methods: SOAPnuke was used to process the raw data, with reads discarded if the reads contained adapters or uncalled bases, had a mean Phred below 15, or lacked an exact constant-primer or identifier match. High-quality paired reads were merged with COPE v1.2.5, and unique nucleotide sequences were defined as clonotypes. MiTCR v1.1 was used to align the clonotypes against IMGT TRBV, TRBD and TRBJ reference segments. The analysis included only V-J combinations with a frequency above 0.0001, which together covered 99% to 99.2% of the repertoires. A TCS score was defined as the ratio of F50 (clonal expansion) to E x V (chaos), with BLOSUM62-based TCRdist applied between CDR3 peptides within each V-J. Welch's t-statistics and random forest reduced 500 to 550 V-J features to roughly 13, which were used in a naive Bayes classifier (R e1071). TCRdb ran its own pipeline on the public reads, namely fastp trimming at Q25 and MiXCR clone calling, and kept in-frame beta chains. Every CDR3 protein is listed once, alongside the most common genes and DNA of its rows. TCRdb, not the original authors, processed these V and J calls. This sample gives 550,000 to 800,000 distinct CDR3 sequences in total; 16% of them show up just once. The top ten clones comprise around 7.7% of the sample.

This sequence originates from a young man with Graves' hyperthyroidism. The sequence links TRBV12-3 or TRBV12-4 to TRBJ2-7; matching of 5 bases hints at TRBD1 as the D gene. The sample comprised blood. The sequenced DNA: TGTGCCAGCAGTAGACAGCTTTACGAGCAGTACTTC. The resulting protein is CASSRQLYEQYF.